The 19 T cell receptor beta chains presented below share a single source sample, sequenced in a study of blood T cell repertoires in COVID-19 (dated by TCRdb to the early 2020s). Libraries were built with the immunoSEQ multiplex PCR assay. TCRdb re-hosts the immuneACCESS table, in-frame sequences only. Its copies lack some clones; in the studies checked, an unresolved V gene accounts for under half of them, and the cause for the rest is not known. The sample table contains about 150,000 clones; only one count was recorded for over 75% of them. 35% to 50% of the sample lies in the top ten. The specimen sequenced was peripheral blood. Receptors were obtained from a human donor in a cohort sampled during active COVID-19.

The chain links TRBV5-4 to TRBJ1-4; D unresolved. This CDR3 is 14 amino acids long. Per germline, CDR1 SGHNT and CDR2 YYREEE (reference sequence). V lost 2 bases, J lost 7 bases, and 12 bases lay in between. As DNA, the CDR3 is TGTGCCAGCAGCTTACGCCAGTCGGGTGAAAAACTGTTTTTT. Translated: CASSLRQSGEKLFF.

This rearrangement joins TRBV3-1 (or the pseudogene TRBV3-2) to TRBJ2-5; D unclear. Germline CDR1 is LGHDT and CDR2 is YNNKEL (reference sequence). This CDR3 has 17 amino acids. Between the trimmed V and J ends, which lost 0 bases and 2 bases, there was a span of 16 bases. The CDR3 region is CASSQDLMRSRQETQYF. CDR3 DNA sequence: TGTGCCAGCAGCCAAGATCTCATGCGCTCGCGGCAAGAGACCCAGTACTTC.

CDR3 in DNA: TGTGCCATCAGTCCGTACCTTACCGGGACAGCATACGAGCAGTACTTC. This encodes CAISPYLTGTAYEQYF. V is TRBV10-3 and J is TRBJ2-7; TRBD1 matches 7 bases. V lost 5 bases and J lost 4; bases outside the gene matches: 14. The CDR3 is made up of 16 amino acids. Germline V gives CDR1 ENHRY, CDR2 SYGVKD.

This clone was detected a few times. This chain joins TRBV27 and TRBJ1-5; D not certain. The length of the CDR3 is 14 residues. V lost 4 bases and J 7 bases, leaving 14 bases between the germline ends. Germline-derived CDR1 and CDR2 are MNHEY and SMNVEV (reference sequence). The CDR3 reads CASSSNRESQPQHF. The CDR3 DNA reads TGTGCCAGCAGTTCGAACAGAGAATCCCAGCCCCAGCATTTT.

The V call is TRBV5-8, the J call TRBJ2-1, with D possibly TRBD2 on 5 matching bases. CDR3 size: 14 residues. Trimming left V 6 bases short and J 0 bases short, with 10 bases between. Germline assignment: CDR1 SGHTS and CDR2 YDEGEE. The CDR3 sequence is CASKSGSSYNEQFF. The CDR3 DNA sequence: TGTGCCAGCAAGTCGGGAAGCTCCTACAATGAGCAGTTCTTC.

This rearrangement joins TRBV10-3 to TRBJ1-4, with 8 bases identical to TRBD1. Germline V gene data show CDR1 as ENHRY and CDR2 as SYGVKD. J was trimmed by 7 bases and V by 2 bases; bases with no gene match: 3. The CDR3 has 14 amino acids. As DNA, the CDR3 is TGTGCCATCAGTGAGGGCAGGGGGCTTGAAAAACTGTTTTTT. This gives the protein CAISEGRGLEKLFF.

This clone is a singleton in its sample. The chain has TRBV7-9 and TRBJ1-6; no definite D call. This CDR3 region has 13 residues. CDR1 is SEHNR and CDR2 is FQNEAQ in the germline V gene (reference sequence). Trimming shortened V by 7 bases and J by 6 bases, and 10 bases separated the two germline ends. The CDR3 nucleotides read TGTGCCAGCACCTCACGGGGTAATTCACCCCTCCACTTT. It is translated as CASTSRGNSPLHF.

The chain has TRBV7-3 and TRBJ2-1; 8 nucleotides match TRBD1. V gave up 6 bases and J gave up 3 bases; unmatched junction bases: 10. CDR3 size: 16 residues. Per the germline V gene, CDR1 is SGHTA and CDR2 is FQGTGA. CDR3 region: CASRPPGTGDYNEQFF. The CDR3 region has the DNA TGTGCCAGCAGACCCCCCGGGACAGGCGACTACAATGAGCAGTTCTTC.

The CDR3 nucleotides read TGTGCCAGCAGCCGACTAGCGAGGTCCTACAATGAGCAGTTCTTC. Its protein product is CASSRLARSYNEQFF. This sequence joins TRBV6-2 or TRBV6-3 and TRBJ2-1, with 8 bases lining up with TRBD2. The CDR3 is 15 amino acids. CDR1 is MNHEY, CDR2 SVGEGT, per germline. V was clipped by 6 bases and J by 1 base; unmatched bases: 5.

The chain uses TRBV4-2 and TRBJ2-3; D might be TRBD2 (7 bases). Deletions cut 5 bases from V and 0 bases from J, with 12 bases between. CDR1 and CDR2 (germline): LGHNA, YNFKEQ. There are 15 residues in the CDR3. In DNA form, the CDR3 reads TGTGCCAGCAGCGGGGGGGCGGCGAGCACAGATACGCAGTATTTT. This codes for CASSGGAASTDTQYF.

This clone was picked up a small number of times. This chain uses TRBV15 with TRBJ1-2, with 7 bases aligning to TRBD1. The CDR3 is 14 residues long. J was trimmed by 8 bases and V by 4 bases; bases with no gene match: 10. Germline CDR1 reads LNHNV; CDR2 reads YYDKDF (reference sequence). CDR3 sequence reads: CATSNSGRGKGYTF. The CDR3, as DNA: TGTGCCACCAGCAACAGCGGCAGGGGGAAAGGCTACACCTTC. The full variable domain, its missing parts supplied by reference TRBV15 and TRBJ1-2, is DAMVIQNPRYQVTQFGKPVTLSCSQTLNHNVMYWYQQKSSQAPKLLFHYYDKDFNNEADTPDNFQSRRPNTSFCFLDIRSPGLGDTAMYLCATSNSGRGKGYTFGSGTRLTVV.

CDR3 region: CASSLPGQVNTEAFF. For the CDR3, the DNA is TGTGCCAGCAGCTTACCGGGACAGGTGAACACTGAAGCTTTCTTT. The V and J genes are TRBV5-4 and TRBJ1-1; 8 nucleotides line up with TRBD1. V gave up 2 bases and J gave up 0 bases; unmatched junction bases: 3. Per the germline V gene, CDR1 is SGHNT and CDR2 is YYREEE (reference sequence). The CDR3 totals 15 residues.

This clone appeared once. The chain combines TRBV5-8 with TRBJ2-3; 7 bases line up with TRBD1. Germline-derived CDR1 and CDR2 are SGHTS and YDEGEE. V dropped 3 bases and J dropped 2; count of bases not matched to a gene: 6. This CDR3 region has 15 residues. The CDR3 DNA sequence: TGTGCCAGCAGCTCGGTGGGACAGAACACAGATACGCAGTATTTT. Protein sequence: CASSSVGQNTDTQYF. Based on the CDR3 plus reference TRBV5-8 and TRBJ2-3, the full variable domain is EAGVTQSPTHLIKTRGQQATLRCSPISGHTSVYWYQQALGLGLQFLLWYDEGEERNRGNFPPRFSGRQFPNYSSELNVNALELEDSALYLCASSSVGQNTDTQYFGPGTRLTVL.

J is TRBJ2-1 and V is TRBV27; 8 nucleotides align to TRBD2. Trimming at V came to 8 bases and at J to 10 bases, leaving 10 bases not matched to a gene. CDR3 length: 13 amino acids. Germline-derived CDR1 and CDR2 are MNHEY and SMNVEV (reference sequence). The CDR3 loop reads CASRSGSRGEQFF. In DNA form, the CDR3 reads TGTGCCAGCCGGAGCGGGAGTCGTGGAGAGCAGTTCTTC.

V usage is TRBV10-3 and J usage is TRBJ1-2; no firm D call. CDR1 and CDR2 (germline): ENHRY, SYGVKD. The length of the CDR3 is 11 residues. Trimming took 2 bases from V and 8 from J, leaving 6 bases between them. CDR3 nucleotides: TGTGCCATCAGTGAGGGGGAGGGCTACACCTTC. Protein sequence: CAISEGEGYTF.

The CDR3 DNA sequence: TGTGCCAGTACCATTGGGGCGGGAGGAAGGACAGATACGCAGTATTTT. Its translation: CASTIGAGGRTDTQYF. This rearrangement joins TRBV19 to TRBJ2-3, with 8 positions matching TRBD2. The CDR3 is made up of 16 amino acids. In germline, CDR1 is LNHDA, CDR2 SQIVND (reference sequence). Losses at the gene ends were 7 bases for V and 3 bases for J; bases not matched to a gene: 12.

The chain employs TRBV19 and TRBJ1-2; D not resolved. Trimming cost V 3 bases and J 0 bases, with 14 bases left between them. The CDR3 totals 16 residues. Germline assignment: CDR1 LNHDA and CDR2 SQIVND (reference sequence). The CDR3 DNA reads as TGTGCCAGTAGTATGGTACGACTAACCTCTAACTATGGCTACACCTTC. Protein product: CASSMVRLTSNYGYTF. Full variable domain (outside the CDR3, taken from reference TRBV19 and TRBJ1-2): DGGITQSPKYLFRKEGQNVTLSCEQNLNHDAMYWYRQDPGQGLRLIYYSQIVNDFQKGDIAEGYSVSREKKESFPLTVTSAQKNPTAFYLCASSMVRLTSNYGYTFGSGTRLTVV.

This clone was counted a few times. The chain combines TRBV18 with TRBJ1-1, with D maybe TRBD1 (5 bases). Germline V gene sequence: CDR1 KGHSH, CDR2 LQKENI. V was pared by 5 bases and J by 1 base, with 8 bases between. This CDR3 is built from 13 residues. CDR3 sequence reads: CASSATGNTEAFF. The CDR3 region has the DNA TGTGCCAGCTCAGCCACAGGGAACACTGAAGCTTTCTTT.

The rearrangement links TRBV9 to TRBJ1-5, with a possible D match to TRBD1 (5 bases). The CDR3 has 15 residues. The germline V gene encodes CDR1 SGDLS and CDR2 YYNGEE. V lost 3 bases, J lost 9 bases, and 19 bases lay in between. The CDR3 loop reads CASSAGGDFLGPQHF. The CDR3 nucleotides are TGTGCCAGCAGCGCGGGGGGGGACTTCTTGGGGCCCCAGCATTTT.